Presented here are 16 T cell receptor beta chains from one specimen sequenced in a study of cytomegalovirus exposure and HLA in healthy donors. Primers: 60 Vbeta forward and 13 Jbeta reverse. TCRdb's table, derived via immunoSEQ multiplex PCR, lists solely in-frame clones and lacks some. The data contain 200,000 to 250,000 clones, 65% to 80% of them singletons. The specimen sequenced was PBMCs. These receptors all stem from a middle-aged man in good health and CMV-seronegative.

This chain joins TRBV5-1 and TRBJ1-6, with 9 bases identical to TRBD1. The trim removed 3 bases at V and 6 bases at J, leaving 1 base unmatched. This CDR3 contains 14 residues. The V gene's germline CDR1 is SGHRS and CDR2 YFSETQ. CDR3 bases: TGCGCCAGCAGCTCGGGACAGGGTAATTCACCCCTCCACTTT. Residues: CASSSGQGNSPLHF.

The rearrangement joins TRBV18 to TRBJ1-5; 8 bases match TRBD1. Trimming removed 3 bases from V and 8 bases from J; junction bases left unmatched: 3. The V gene's germline CDR1 is KGHSH and CDR2 LQKENI. CDR3 size: 13 residues. Here the CDR3 reads CASSPGQGEPQHF. The DNA for the CDR3 is TGTGCCAGCTCACCCGGACAGGGCGAGCCCCAGCATTTT.

The rearrangement joins TRBV4-3 to TRBJ2-1; perhaps TRBD1 as D (6 bases). The germline V and J ends were trimmed by 4 bases and 2 bases, with 12 bases remaining between them. CDR1 and CDR2 from the germline V gene are LGHNA and YSLEER. CDR3 length: 15 residues. The CDR3 DNA follows: TGCGCCAGCAGCCCCCGGGACACCACCTACAATGAGCAGTTCTTC. It encodes CASSPRDTTYNEQFF.

The chain recombines TRBV7-2 with TRBJ2-1; the D is unclear. V lost 2 bases and J 13 bases, leaving 3 bases between the germline ends. Germline V gene data show CDR1 as SGHTA and CDR2 as FQGNSA. The CDR3 extends over 9 amino acids. The CDR3 here is CASSLPQFF. The CDR3 DNA reads as TGTGCCAGCAGCTTACCACAGTTCTTC.

The chain combines TRBV27 with TRBJ2-1; 9 bases fit TRBD2. This CDR3 spans 17 amino acids. Trimming cost V 5 bases and J 12 bases; bases outside gene matches: 20. Germline V gene sequence: CDR1 MNHEY, CDR2 SMNVEV (reference sequence). CDR3 DNA: TGTGCCAGCAGTCCCTCCCAAGGGACTAGCATCCCCGGCGGGCAGTTCTTC. It specifies CASSPSQGTSIPGGQFF.

This sequence joins TRBV6-1 and TRBJ1-2; D is unresolved. V was clipped by 7 bases and J by 5 bases, with 17 bases between them. The germline V gene encodes CDR1 MNHNS and CDR2 SASEGT. This CDR3 comprises 14 residues. CDR3 in amino acids: CASIETGGLYGYTF. CDR3 bases: TGTGCCAGCATCGAAACGGGAGGGTTGTATGGCTACACCTTC.

The chain couples TRBV29-1 to TRBJ2-7; TRBD2 matches 7 bases. This CDR3 has 13 amino acids. Germline values: CDR1 SQVTM, CDR2 ANQGSEA. V lost 4 bases to trimming and J lost 3 bases; unmatched junction nucleotides: 6. The CDR3 loop is CSVGGGLYYEQYF. In DNA form, the CDR3 reads TGCAGCGTTGGGGGGGGACTGTACTACGAGCAGTACTTC.

This chain links TRBV18 with TRBJ2-7, with 9 positions matching TRBD1. This CDR3 comprises 15 residues. CDR1 KGHSH and CDR2 LQKENI come from the germline V gene. The ends lost 5 bases at V and 2 bases at J; junction bases unmatched: 7. This CDR3 is CASSAGQGYTYEQYF. The CDR3 DNA reads as TGTGCCAGCTCAGCCGGACAGGGGTACACCTACGAGCAGTACTTC.

A remark on this clone: One junction end disagrees with the germline gene, perhaps due to a read error. The chain is built from TRBV7-9 and TRBJ1-1; 9 bases align to TRBD1. The germline gives CDR1 SEHNR, CDR2 FQNEAQ (reference sequence). CDR3 size: 16 residues. The CDR3 DNA reads TGTGCCGGCAGGGGACAGGGTAAGCGGTCGGTCACTGAAGCTTTCTTT. Residues: CAGRGQGKRSVTEAFF.

In this sample, this clone turned up once. This chain links TRBV7-7 with TRBJ2-1; 7 nucleotides line up with TRBD1. Germline V gives CDR1 SSHAT, CDR2 FNYEAQ (reference sequence). V lost 2 bases, J lost 3 bases, and 4 bases stayed unmatched. The CDR3 runs to 15 residues. The CDR3 DNA sequence: TGTGCCAGCAGCTTAAAAGGGGGCGGCTACAATGAGCAGTTCTTC. Translating gives CASSLKGGGYNEQFF. The full variable domain, rest sourced from reference TRBV7-7 and TRBJ2-1, is GAGVSQSPRYKVTKRGQDVTLRCDPISSHATLYWYQQALGQGPEFLTYFNYEAQPDKSGLPSDRFSAERPEGSISTLTIQRTEQRDSAMYRCASSLKGGGYNEQFFGPGTRLTVL.

The chain carries TRBV28 and TRBJ2-1, with D perhaps TRBD2 (5 bases). This CDR3 spans 13 amino acids. V was clipped by 6 bases and J by 5 bases, with 11 bases between them. Germline CDR1 is MDHEN and CDR2 is SYDVKM. The CDR3 reads CASRRRTDNEQFF. CDR3 nucleotides: TGTGCCAGCAGACGGAGGACTGACAATGAGCAGTTCTTC.

Note on this clone: Germline and junction disagree at one end, which may indicate a read error. The genes are TRBV5-4 and TRBJ1-6; 8 nucleotides match TRBD1. CDR1 is SGHNT, CDR2 YYREEE, per germline (reference sequence). The CDR3 totals 16 residues. This CDR3 is CASSQGQGSYNSSLHF. Written as DNA, the CDR3 is TGTGCCAGCAGCCAAGGACAGGGTTCCTATAATTCATCCCTCCACTTT.

This clone was seen only once. The V and J genes are TRBV7-8 and TRBJ1-2; tentative D call: TRBD1 (5 bases). The CDR3 spans 16 residues. CDR1 and CDR2 (germline): SGHVS, FQNEAQ. V shed 0 bases and J shed 4 bases, with 15 bases lying between them. The CDR3 sequence: CASSLAMMTARYGYTF. The CDR3 DNA is TGTGCCAGCAGCTTAGCGATGATGACAGCACGCTATGGCTACACCTTC. The full variable domain, completed using reference TRBV7-8 and TRBJ1-2, is GAGVSQSPRYKVAKRGQDVALRCDPISGHVSLFWYQQALGQGPEFLTYFQNEAQLDKSGLPSDRFFAERPEGSVSTLKIQRTQQEDSAVYLCASSLAMMTARYGYTFGSGTRLTVV.

This clone is a singleton in its sample. V is TRBV19 and J is TRBJ1-5; 7 bases line up with TRBD1. CDR1 and CDR2 (germline): LNHDA, SQIVND (reference sequence). V was pared by 7 bases and J by 7 bases, with 13 bases of the junction left unmatched. The CDR3 length is 15 residues. In DNA form, the CDR3 reads TGTGCCAGTACCCGATTCGGGACAGCCAAACAGCCCCAGCATTTT. Residues: CASTRFGTAKQPQHF.

This chain connects TRBV29-1 to TRBJ2-2; 9 nucleotides line up with TRBD1. Losses at the gene ends were 4 bases for V and 3 bases for J; bases not matched to a gene: 0. CDR1 is SQVTM and CDR2 is ANQGSEA in the germline V gene. CDR3 length equals 13 residues. CDR3 sequence (DNA): TGCAGCGTTGGGACAGGGGACACCGGGGAGCTGTTTTTT. It specifies CSVGTGDTGELFF.

The rearrangement links TRBV7-9 to TRBJ2-7, with D possibly being TRBD1 (6 bases). In germline, CDR1 is SEHNR, CDR2 FQNEAQ (reference sequence). There are 17 residues in the CDR3. Trimming took 5 bases from V and 0 from J, leaving 20 bases between them. The DNA of the CDR3 is TGTGCCAGCAGCCAAAACCTCGACAGGTTGAGCTCCTACGAGCAGTACTTC. Translation: CASSQNLDRLSSYEQYF. The entire variable domain, with the rest obtained from reference TRBV7-9 and TRBJ2-7, is as follows: DTGVSQNPRHKITKRGQNVTFRCDPISEHNRLYWYRQTLGQGPEFLTYFQNEAQLEKSRLLSDRFSAERPKGSFSTLEIQRTEQGDSAMYLCASSQNLDRLSSYEQYFGPGTRLTVT.